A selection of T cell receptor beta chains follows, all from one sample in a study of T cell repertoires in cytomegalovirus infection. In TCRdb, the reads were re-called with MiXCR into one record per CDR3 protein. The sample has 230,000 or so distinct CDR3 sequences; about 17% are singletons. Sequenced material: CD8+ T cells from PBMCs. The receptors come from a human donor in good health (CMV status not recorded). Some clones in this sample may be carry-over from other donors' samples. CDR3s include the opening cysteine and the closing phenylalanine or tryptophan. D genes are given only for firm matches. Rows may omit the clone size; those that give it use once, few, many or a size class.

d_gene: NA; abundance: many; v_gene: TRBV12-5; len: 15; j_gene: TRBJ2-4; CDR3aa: CASGYRLLPKNIQYF; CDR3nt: TGTGCTAGTGGGTATCGGCTACTACCGAAAAACATTCAGTACTTC
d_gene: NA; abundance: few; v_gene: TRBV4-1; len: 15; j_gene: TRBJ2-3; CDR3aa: CASSQTGPAGDTQYF; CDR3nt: TGCGCCAGCAGCCAAACAGGGCCGGCAGGAGATACGCAGTATTTT
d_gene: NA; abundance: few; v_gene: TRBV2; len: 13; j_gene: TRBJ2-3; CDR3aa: CASRTGLPDTQYF; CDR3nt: TGTGCCAGCCGGACGGGGTTACCGGATACGCAGTATTTT
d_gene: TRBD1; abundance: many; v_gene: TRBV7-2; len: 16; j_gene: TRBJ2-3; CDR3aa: CASQKVDRVPTDTQYF; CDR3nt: TGTGCCAGCCAAAAGGTGGACAGGGTCCCGACAGATACGCAGTATTTT
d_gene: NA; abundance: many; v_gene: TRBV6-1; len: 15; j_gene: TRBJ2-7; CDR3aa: CASSVVNSHTYEQYF; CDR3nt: TGTGCCAGCAGTGTTGTGAACAGCCATACCTACGAGCAGTACTTC
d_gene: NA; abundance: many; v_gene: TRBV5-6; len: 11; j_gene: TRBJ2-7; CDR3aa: CASSTPYEQYF; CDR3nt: TGTGCCAGCAGCACCCCCTACGAGCAGTACTTC
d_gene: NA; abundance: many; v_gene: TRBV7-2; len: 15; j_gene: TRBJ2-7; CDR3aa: CASRQTAGLAYEQYF; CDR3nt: TGTGCCAGCAGACAGACGGCGGGGTTGGCCTACGAGCAGTACTTC
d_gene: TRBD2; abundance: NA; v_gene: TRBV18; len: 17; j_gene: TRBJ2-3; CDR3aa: CASSPPVSGGPTDTQYF; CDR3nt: TGTGCCAGCTCACCACCGGTATCGGGGGGGCCCACAGATACGCAGTATTTT
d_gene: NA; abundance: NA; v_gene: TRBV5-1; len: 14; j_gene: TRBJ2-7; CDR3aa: CASSLGREPYEQYF; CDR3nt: TGCGCCAGCAGCTTGGGACGGGAACCCTACGAGCAGTACTTC
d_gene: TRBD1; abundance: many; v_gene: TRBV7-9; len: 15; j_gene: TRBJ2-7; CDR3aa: CASSPRTGATYEQYF; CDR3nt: TGTGCCAGCAGCCCTAGGACAGGGGCCACCTACGAGCAGTACTTC
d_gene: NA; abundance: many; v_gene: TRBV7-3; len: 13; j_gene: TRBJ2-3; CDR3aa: CASSAAGTDTQYF; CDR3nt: TGTGCCAGCAGCGCTGCAGGGACAGATACGCAGTATTTT
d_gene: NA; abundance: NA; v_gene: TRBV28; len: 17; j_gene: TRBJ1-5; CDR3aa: CASSPLPDSDSNQPQHF; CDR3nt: TGTGCCAGCAGTCCACTCCCGGACAGTGATAGCAATCAGCCCCAGCATTTT
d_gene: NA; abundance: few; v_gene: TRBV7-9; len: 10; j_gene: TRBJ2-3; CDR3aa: CATSGDTQYF; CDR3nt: TGTGCGACCAGCGGGGATACGCAGTATTTT
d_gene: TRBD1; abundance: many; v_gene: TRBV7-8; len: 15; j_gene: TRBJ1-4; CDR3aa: CASRGRGQDNEKLFF; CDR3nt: TGTGCCAGCAGGGGGAGGGGACAGGACAATGAAAAACTGTTTTTT
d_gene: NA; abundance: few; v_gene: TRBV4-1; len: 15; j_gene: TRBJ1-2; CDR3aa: CASSQDPGELYGYTF; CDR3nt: TGCGCCAGCAGCCAAGATCCGGGGGAGCTATATGGCTACACCTTC
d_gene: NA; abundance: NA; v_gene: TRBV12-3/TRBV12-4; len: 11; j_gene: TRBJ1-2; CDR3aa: CASGGGNGYTF; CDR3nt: TGTGCCAGCGGCGGAGGGAATGGCTACACCTTC
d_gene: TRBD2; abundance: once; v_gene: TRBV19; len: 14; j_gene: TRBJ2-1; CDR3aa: CASSILRGGAEQFF; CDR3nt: TGTGCCAGTAGTATACTTCGGGGGGGCGCTGAGCAGTTCTTC
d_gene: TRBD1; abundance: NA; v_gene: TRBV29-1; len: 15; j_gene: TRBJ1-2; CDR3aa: CSVDRGKISNYGYTF; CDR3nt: TGCAGCGTTGACAGGGGGAAAATTTCTAACTATGGCTACACCTTC
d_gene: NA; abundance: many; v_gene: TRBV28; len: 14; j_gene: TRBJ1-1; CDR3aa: CASTKQRSVREAFF; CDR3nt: TGTGCCAGCACCAAACAAAGATCGGTCCGAGAAGCTTTCTTT
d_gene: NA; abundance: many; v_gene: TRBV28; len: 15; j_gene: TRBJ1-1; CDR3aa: CASSFPQTVNTEAFF; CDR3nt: TGTGCCAGCAGTTTTCCTCAAACAGTGAACACTGAAGCTTTCTTT
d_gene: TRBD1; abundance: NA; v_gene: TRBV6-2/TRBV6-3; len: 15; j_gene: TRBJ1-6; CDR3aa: CASSYGQGANSPLHF; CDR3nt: TGTGCCAGCAGTTACGGACAGGGGGCCAATTCACCCCTCCACTTT
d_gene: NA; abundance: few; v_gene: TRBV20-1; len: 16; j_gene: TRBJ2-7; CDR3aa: CSAREAGGQGRYEQYF; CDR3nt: TGCAGTGCTAGAGAAGCGGGGGGACAGGGGAGATACGAGCAGTACTTC
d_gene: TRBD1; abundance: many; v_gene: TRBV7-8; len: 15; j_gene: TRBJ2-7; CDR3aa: CASSSPRDREYEQYF; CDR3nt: TGTGCCAGCAGCTCCCCCCGAGACAGGGAGTACGAGCAGTACTTC
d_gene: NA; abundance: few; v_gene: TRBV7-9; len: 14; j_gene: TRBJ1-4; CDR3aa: CASSLEVRNEKLFF; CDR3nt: TGTGCCAGCAGCTTAGAAGTCAGGAATGAAAAACTGTTTTTT
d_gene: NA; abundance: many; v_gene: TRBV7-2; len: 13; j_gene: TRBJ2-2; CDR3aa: CASSSFNTGELFF; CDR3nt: TGTGCCAGCAGCTCCTTCAACACCGGGGAGCTGTTTTTT
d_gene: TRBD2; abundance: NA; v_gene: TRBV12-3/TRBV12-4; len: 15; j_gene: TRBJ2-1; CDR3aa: CASSPGTSPYNEQFF; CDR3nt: TGTGCCAGCAGTCCGGGGACTAGCCCATACAATGAGCAGTTCTTC
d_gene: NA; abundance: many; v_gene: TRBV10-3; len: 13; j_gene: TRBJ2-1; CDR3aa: CAISDLGNNEQFF; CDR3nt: TGTGCCATCAGTGATTTAGGAAACAATGAGCAGTTCTTC
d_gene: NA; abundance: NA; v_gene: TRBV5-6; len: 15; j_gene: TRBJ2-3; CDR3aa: CASSLVGIGTDTQYF; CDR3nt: TGTGCCAGCAGCTTGGTCGGGATTGGCACAGATACGCAGTATTTT
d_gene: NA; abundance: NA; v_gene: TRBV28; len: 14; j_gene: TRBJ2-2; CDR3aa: CASSEGGSSGELFF; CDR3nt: TGTGCCAGCAGCGAGGGGGGGTCCTCCGGGGAGCTGTTTTTT
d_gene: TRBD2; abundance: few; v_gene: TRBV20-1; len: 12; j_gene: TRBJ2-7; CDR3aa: CSAKGTTYEQYF; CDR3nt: TGCAGTGCTAAAGGGACTACCTACGAGCAGTACTTC
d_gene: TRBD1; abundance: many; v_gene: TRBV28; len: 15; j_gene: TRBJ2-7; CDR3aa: CASSRTGTGAYEQYF; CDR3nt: TGTGCCAGCAGTCGGACCGGGACAGGAGCCTACGAGCAGTACTTC
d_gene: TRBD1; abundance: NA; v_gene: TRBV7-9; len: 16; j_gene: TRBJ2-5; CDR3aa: CASSPPDRGRQETQYF; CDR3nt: TGTGCCAGCAGCCCCCCTGACAGGGGCCGGCAAGAGACCCAGTACTTC
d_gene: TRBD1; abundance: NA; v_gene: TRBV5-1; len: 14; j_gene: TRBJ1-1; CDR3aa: CASSWTGDQAEAFF; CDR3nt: TGCGCCAGCAGCTGGACAGGGGACCAGGCTGAAGCTTTCTTT